What follows are 18 T cell receptor beta chains derived from one specimen sequenced in a study of T cells after yellow fever vaccination. MiXCR, run by TCRdb on the 5' RACE reads, gives a single entry per CDR3 protein. The sample lists some 600,000 distinct CDR3 sequences, 12% seen once, with more than 12% in the top ten. Specimen: PBMCs, collected on the day of the yellow fever booster vaccination. Source of these receptors: a young man who received the YFV17D yellow fever vaccine.

The rearrangement joins TRBV3-1 to TRBJ2-1; D is ambiguous. The CDR3 has 15 amino acids. Germline-derived CDR1 and CDR2 are LGHDT and YNNKEL (reference sequence). V was pared by 1 base and J by 7 bases, with 14 bases between. The CDR3 DNA follows: TGTGCCAGCAGCCAAGGCTCCCTAGTGGTTAATGAGCAGTTCTTC. Its translation: CASSQGSLVVNEQFF.

The V call is TRBV5-1, the J call TRBJ2-7; 7 bases match TRBD2. From germline, CDR1 is SGHRS and CDR2 YFSETQ. After removal of 0 bases from V and 7 bases from J, the junction contained 7 bases not matched to a gene. CDR3 length: 14 residues. For the CDR3, the DNA is TGCGCCAGCAGCTTGGACGGGACTAAGGGGGAGCAGTACTTC. Translating gives CASSLDGTKGEQYF.

The chain joins TRBV29-1 to TRBJ2-5; 7 bases agree with TRBD1. The CDR3 sequence is 14 residues long. Trimming took 5 bases from V and 4 from J; bases not matched to a gene: 10. Germline CDR1 SQVTM, CDR2 ANQGSEA. This chain's CDR3 is CSVTPDRVGETQYF. For the CDR3, the DNA is TGCAGCGTTACCCCCGACAGGGTTGGAGAGACCCAGTACTTC.

At least ten counts were recorded for this clonotype. J is TRBJ2-2 and V is TRBV7-2; 9 positions match TRBD2. This CDR3 contains 15 residues. The germline V gene encodes CDR1 SGHTA and CDR2 FQGNSA. The ends lost 4 bases at V and 1 base at J; junction bases unmatched: 1. CDR3 DNA sequence: TGTGCCAGCAGCTCGACTAGCGGGAACACCGGGGAGCTGTTTTTT. It is translated as CASSSTSGNTGELFF.

The chain is built from TRBV7-9 and TRBJ2-1; D is perhaps TRBD2 (6 bases). Germline-derived CDR1 and CDR2 are SEHNR and FQNEAQ (reference sequence). The V and J ends lost 3 bases and 7 bases respectively, with 7 bases between them. The CDR3 runs to 12 residues. Here the CDR3 reads CASSFGTNEQFF. As DNA, the CDR3 is TGTGCCAGCAGCTTTGGGACTAATGAGCAGTTCTTC.

This clonotype was counted only a few times. This rearrangement joins TRBV29-1 to TRBJ2-2; 8 nucleotides agree with TRBD1. Germline V gene sequence: CDR1 SQVTM, CDR2 ANQGSEA. This CDR3 spans 14 amino acids. Losses at the gene ends were 2 bases for V and 6 bases for J; bases not matched to a gene: 5. The DNA of the CDR3 is TGCAGCGTTGAAAGCAGGGGGCTACCCGGGGAGCTGTTTTTT. Translating gives CSVESRGLPGELFF.

This clonotype was found a few times. The chain combines TRBV29-1 with TRBJ1-1, with D possibly TRBD1 on 5 matching bases. Germline values: CDR1 SQVTM, CDR2 ANQGSEA. The ends were cut back, 4 bases at V and 1 base at J, with 10 bases in the middle. This CDR3 is built from 13 residues. Here the CDR3 reads CSVVGLKNTEAFF. DNA of the CDR3: TGCAGCGTTGTGGGACTTAAGAACACTGAAGCTTTCTTT. The full variable domain, its missing parts supplied by reference TRBV29-1 and TRBJ1-1, is SAVISQKPSRDICQRGTSLTIQCQVDSQVTMMFWYRQQPGQSLTLIATANQGSEATYESGFVIDKFPISRPNLTFSTLTVSNMSPEDSSIYLCSVVGLKNTEAFFGQGTRLTVV.

The CDR3 nucleotides read TGTGCCTTCTGTCAAGGATCCGGGACTAGCGGGGCCGGGGAGCAGTTCTTC. Its translation: CAFCQGSGTSGAGEQFF. The V and J genes are TRBV12-3 or TRBV12-4 and TRBJ2-1; 13 bases line up with TRBD2. J was trimmed by 10 bases and V by 11 bases; bases with no gene match: 20. The CDR3 totals 17 residues.

At least ten counts were recorded for this clonotype. V usage is TRBV5-1 and J usage is TRBJ2-7; the match to TRBD2 covers 10 bases. The CDR3 totals 16 residues. The junction had 8 bases not matched to a gene; V was cut back by 4 bases and J by 1 base. Germline lookup yields CDR1 SGHRS and CDR2 YFSETQ. CDR3 coding DNA: TGCGCCAGCAGCCTTACTAGCGGGATTGGGTCCTACGAGCAGTACTTC. This encodes CASSLTSGIGSYEQYF.

In this sample, this clonotype turned up a few times. The chain has TRBV5-1 and TRBJ2-1; no reliable D call. Germline-derived CDR1 and CDR2 are SGHRS and YFSETQ. The germline V and J ends were trimmed by 4 bases and 8 bases, with 10 bases remaining between them. CDR3 length equals 12 residues. CDR3 in DNA: TGCGCCAGCAGCCTGAATAGCCATGAGCAGTTCTTC. It codes for CASSLNSHEQFF.

In its sample, this clonotype was seen a few times. The genes are TRBV15 and TRBJ2-1, with 7 bases lining up with TRBD1. CDR1 and CDR2 from the germline V gene are LNHNV and YYDKDF (reference sequence). Trimming at V came to 1 base and at J to 0 bases, leaving 9 bases not matched to a gene. The CDR3 loop spans 18 amino acids. CDR3 region: CATSRAVGGHSSYNEQFF. The CDR3 region has the DNA TGTGCCACCAGCAGAGCTGTAGGGGGCCATAGCTCCTACAATGAGCAGTTCTTC. Drawing the rest from reference TRBV15 and TRBJ2-1, the complete variable domain is DAMVIQNPRYQVTQFGKPVTLSCSQTLNHNVMYWYQQKSSQAPKLLFHYYDKDFNNEADTPDNFQSRRPNTSFCFLDIRSPGLGDTAMYLCATSRAVGGHSSYNEQFFGPGTRLTVL.

The CDR3 DNA is TGTGCCAGCAGCACCCGCAGCGGGATTGTATACGAGCAGTACTTC. The encoded protein is CASSTRSGIVYEQYF. The chain is built from TRBV7-2 and TRBJ2-7, with TRBD2 matching over 7 bases. Germline V lookup: CDR1 SGHTA, CDR2 FQGNSA. The CDR3 runs to 15 residues. The V segment lost 5 bases and the J segment 4 bases; nucleotides outside the gene matches: 11.

This chain uses TRBV7-9 with TRBJ2-4; D is tentatively TRBD1 or TRBD2 (5 bases each). Germline-derived CDR1 and CDR2 are SEHNR and FQNEAQ (reference sequence). This CDR3 spans 16 amino acids. V lost 5 bases, J lost 0 bases, and 14 bases lay in between. CDR3 sequence reads: CASSNIGARAKNIQYF. The CDR3 nucleotides read TGTGCCAGCAGCAACATCGGGGCCCGAGCCAAAAACATTCAGTACTTC.

As to this clonotype: A single base separates this from a much larger clone, so it may be a read error. The genes are TRBV9 and TRBJ2-7; tentative D call: TRBD1 (6 bases). Deletions cut 0 bases from V and 2 bases from J, with 9 bases between. The CDR3 is 14 amino acids. The germline V gene encodes CDR1 SGDLS and CDR2 YYNGEE. CDR3 sequence: CASSVAQGPYEQYF. The CDR3 DNA follows: TGTGCCAGCAGCGTAGCCCAGGGGCCCTACGAGCAGTACTTC.

This sequence joins TRBV7-3 and TRBJ1-1; maybe TRBD1 (6 bases). CDR3 size: 16 residues. Trimming stripped 6 bases from V and 5 bases from J, with 22 bases between. Germline CDR1 SGHTA, CDR2 FQGTGA. The CDR3 nucleotides are TGTGCCAGCAGTCTGATGGGGGCAGGGAGGGTTACTGAAGCTTTCTTT. It translates to CASSLMGAGRVTEAFF.

This clonotype was counted a few times. The chain couples TRBV6-1 to TRBJ2-2, with D tentatively TRBD1 (6 bases). CDR3 length equals 15 residues. CDR1 and CDR2 from the germline V gene are MNHNS and SASEGT. V gave up 6 bases and J gave up 4 bases, with 15 bases separating them. CDR3 region: CASRPLGAGTGELFF. Written as DNA, the CDR3 is TGTGCCAGCAGGCCGCTGGGGGCCGGCACCGGGGAGCTGTTTTTT.

This clonotype was counted between two and nine times. The rearrangement uses TRBV5-4 and TRBJ1-6, with 7 bases that match TRBD1. V was clipped by 0 bases and J by 9 bases; unmatched bases: 6. This CDR3 spans 15 amino acids. From germline, CDR1 is SGHNT and CDR2 YYREEE (reference sequence). The CDR3 DNA is TGTGCCAGCAGCTTGGACAGGGGAGTGGGTTCACCCCTCCACTTT. Translated, it gives CASSLDRGVGSPLHF.

This clonotype was detected only a few times. This CDR3 is CSVAESYEQYF. The CDR3 bases are TGCAGCGTTGCTGAGTCCTACGAGCAGTACTTC. The V call is TRBV29-1, the J call TRBJ2-7; no firm D call. Trimming removed 4 bases at V and 1 base at J, with 5 bases between. Germline CDR1 SQVTM, CDR2 ANQGSEA. The length of the CDR3 is 11 residues.